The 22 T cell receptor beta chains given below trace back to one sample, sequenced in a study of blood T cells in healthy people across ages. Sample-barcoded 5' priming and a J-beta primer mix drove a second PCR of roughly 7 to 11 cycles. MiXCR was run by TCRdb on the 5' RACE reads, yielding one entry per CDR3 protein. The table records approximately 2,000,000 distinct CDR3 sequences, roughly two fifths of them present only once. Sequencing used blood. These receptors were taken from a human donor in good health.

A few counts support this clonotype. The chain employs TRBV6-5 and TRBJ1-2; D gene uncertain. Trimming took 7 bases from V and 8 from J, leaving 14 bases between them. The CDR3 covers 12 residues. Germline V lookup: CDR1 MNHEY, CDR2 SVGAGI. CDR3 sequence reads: CASKIEGGGYTF. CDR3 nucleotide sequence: TGTGCCAGCAAAATCGAGGGAGGCGGCTACACCTTC.

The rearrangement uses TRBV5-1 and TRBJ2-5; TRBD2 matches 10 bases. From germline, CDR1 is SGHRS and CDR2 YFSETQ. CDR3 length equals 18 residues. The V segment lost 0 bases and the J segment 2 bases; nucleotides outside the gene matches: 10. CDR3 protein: CASSLVGRPLAGQETQYF. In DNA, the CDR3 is TGCGCCAGCAGCTTGGTCGGGCGGCCACTAGCGGGGCAAGAGACCCAGTACTTC.

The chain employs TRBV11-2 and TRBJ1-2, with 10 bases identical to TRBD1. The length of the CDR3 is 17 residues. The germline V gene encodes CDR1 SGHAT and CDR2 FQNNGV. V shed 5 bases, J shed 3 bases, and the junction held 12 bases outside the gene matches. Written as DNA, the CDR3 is TGTGCCAGCAGCGCGGGACAGGGGACGTACCTCCACTATGGCTACACCTTC. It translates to CASSAGQGTYLHYGYTF.

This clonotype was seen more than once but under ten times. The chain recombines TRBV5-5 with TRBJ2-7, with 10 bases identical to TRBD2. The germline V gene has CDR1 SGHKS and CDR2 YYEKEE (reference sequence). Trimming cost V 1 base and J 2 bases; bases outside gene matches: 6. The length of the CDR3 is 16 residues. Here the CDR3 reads CASSLRLAGDPYEQYF. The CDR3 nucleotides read TGTGCCAGCAGCTTGCGCCTAGCGGGGGACCCCTACGAGCAGTACTTC.

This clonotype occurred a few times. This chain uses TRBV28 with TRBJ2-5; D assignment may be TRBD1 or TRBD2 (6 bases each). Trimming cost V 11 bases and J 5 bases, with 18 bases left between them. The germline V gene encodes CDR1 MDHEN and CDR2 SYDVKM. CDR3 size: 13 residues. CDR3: CAGGGGWMETQYF. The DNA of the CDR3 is TGTGCCGGCGGAGGGGGGTGGATGGAGACCCAGTACTTC.

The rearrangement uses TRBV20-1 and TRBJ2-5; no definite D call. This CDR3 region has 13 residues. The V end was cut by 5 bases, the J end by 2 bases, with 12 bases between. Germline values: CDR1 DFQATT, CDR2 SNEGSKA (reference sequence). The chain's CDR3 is CSASPRAQETQYF. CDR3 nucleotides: TGCAGTGCTTCCCCACGGGCGCAAGAGACCCAGTACTTC.

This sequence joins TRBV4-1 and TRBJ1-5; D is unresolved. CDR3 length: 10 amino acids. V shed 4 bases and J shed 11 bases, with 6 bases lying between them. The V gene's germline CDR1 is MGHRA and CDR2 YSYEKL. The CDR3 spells CASSPVSQHF. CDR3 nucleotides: TGCGCCAGCAGCCCAGTCTCCCAGCATTTT.

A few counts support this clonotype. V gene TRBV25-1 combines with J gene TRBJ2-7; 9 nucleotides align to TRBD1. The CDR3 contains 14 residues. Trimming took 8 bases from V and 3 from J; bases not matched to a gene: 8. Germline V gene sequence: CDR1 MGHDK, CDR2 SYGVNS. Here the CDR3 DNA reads TGTGCCAGCGGGCTCGGGGGACAGGGCTACGAGCAGTACTTC. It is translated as CASGLGGQGYEQYF.

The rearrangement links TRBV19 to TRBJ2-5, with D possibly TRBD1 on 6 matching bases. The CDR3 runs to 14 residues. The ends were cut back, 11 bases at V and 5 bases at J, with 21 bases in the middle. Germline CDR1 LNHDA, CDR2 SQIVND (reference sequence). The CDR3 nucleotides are TGTGCCTCAGGACGGCAGGGGATTATGGAGACCCAGTACTTC. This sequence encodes CASGRQGIMETQYF.

The CDR3 sequence: CASSPAVGGEAFF. The CDR3 DNA follows: TGTGCCAGCAGCCCCGCCGTGGGTGGAGAAGCTTTCTTT. The chain links TRBV7-9 to TRBJ1-1; D gene uncertain. Between the trimmed V and J ends, which lost 5 bases and 8 bases, there was a span of 15 bases. The CDR3 is made up of 13 amino acids. The germline V gene encodes CDR1 SEHNR and CDR2 FQNEAQ (reference sequence).

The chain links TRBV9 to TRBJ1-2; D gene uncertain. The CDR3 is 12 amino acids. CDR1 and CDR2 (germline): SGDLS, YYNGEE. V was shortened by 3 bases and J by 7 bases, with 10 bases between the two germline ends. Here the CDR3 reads CASSGWTVGYTF. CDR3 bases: TGTGCCAGCAGCGGTTGGACGGTTGGCTACACCTTC.

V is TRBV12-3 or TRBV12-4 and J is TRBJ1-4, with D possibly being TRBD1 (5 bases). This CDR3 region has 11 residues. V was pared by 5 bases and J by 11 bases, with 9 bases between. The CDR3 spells CASSAQGKLFF. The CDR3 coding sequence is TGTGCCAGCAGTGCGCAGGGTAAACTGTTTTTT.

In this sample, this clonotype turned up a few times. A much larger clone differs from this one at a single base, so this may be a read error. The CDR3 region is CNVTRPGDKLFF. The CDR3 coding sequence is TGCAACGTTACCCGTCCAGGGGACAAACTGTTTTTT. The chain recombines TRBV29-1 with TRBJ1-4; D possibly corresponds to TRBD1 (6 bases). The CDR3 contains 12 residues. CDR1 is SQVTM, CDR2 ANQGSEA, per germline.

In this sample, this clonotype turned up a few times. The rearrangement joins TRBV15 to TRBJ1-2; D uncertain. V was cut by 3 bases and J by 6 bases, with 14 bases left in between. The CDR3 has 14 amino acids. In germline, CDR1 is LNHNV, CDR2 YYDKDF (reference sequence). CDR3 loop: CATSSGQFFHGYTF. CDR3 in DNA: TGTGCCACCAGCAGTGGTCAGTTCTTCCATGGCTACACCTTC.

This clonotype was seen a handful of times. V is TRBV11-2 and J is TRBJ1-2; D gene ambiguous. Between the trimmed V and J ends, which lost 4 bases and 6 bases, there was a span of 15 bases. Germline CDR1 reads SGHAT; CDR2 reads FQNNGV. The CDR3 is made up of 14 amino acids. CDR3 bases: TGTGCCAGCAGCTCTCCCCGAGGGAGCAATGGCTACACCTTC. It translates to CASSSPRGSNGYTF.

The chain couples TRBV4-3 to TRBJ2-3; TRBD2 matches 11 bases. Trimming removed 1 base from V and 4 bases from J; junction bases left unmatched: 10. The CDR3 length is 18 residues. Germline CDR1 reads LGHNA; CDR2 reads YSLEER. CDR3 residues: CASSQVLPTSGVADTQYF. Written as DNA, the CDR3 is TGCGCCAGCAGCCAAGTTCTCCCGACTAGCGGGGTAGCAGATACGCAGTATTTT.

The chain's CDR3 is CASSSPANGYTF. The CDR3 DNA is TGTGCCAGCAGCAGCCCTGCCAACGGCTACACCTTC. The V call is TRBV9, the J call TRBJ1-2; no clear D gene. CDR1 is SGDLS, CDR2 YYNGEE, per germline. The ends were cut back, 4 bases at V and 8 bases at J, with 12 bases in the middle. The CDR3 totals 12 residues.

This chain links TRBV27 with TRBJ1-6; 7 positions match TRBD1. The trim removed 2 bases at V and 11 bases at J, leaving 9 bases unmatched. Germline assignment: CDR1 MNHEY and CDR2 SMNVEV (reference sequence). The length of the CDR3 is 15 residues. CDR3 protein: CASSLAGGALPPLHF. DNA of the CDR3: TGTGCCAGCAGTTTAGCAGGGGGGGCCCTTCCACCCCTCCACTTT.

For the CDR3, the DNA is TGCAGTGCTAGAGACAGGGGTCGGGGAAGTACTCAAGAGACCCAGTACTTC. Amino acids: CSARDRGRGSTQETQYF. The rearrangement joins TRBV20-1 to TRBJ2-5, with TRBD1 as a possible D gene (6 bases). Germline assignment: CDR1 DFQATT and CDR2 SNEGSKA (reference sequence). The V and J ends lost 0 bases and 2 bases respectively, with 19 bases between them. The CDR3 contains 17 residues.

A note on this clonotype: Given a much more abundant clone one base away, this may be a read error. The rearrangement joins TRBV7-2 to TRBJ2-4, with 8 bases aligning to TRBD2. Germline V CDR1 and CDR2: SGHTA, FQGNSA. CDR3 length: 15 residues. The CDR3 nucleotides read TGTGCCAGCAGCCCCCGTGGACTAGCCAAAAGCATTCAGTACTTC. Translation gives CASSPRGLAKSIQYF.

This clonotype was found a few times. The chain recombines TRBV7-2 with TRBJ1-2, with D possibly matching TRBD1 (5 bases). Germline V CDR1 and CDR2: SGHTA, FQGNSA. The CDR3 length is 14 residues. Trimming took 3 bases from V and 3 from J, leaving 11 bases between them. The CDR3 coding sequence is TGTGCCAGCAGCTTTCAGGGATCGGACTATGGCTACACCTTC. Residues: CASSFQGSDYGYTF.

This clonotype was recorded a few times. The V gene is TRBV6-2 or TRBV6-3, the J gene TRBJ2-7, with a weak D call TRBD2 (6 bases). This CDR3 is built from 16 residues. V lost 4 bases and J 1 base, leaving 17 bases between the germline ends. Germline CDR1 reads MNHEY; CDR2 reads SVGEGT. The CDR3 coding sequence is TGTGCCAGCAGTTCTCGGTTCGGTAGCGGTTCCTACGAGCAGTACTTC. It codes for CASSSRFGSGSYEQYF.